This paragraph reports one TCR beta chain. The target antigen is unknown. The data originate from a study of OX40 agonist ivuxolimab in advanced cancers. For the study at large: Dose-escalation patients had hepatocellular carcinoma, melanoma, renal cell or head and neck cancer. Previous treatment with anti-PD-1, anti-PD-L1 or anti-CTLA-4 therapy was allowed; about 37% had received some.

CDR3 length: 15 residues. Germline lookup yields CDR1 SGHNT and CDR2 YYREEE (reference sequence). V gave up 6 bases and J gave up 2 bases, with 12 bases separating them. Profiling relied on immunoSEQ multiplex PCR, and the TCRdb table lists in-frame clones only, not all of them. The data hold 60,000 to 90,000 clones, with around nine tenths observed a single time. Overall study results and limits: CD8+ T cells were the subset that, on average, had more expanded clones than CD4+.

The chain carries TRBV5-4 and TRBJ2-6, with D possibly matching TRBD1 (5 bases). The specimen was CD4+ or CD8+ T cells sorted from blood, collected in a trial of the OX40 agonist ivuxolimab. The TCR was taken from an adult with an advanced solid tumor such as melanoma, head and neck, liver or kidney cancer. The CDR3 DNA reads TGTGCCAGCAACAGGCAGGACCCTGGGGCCAACGTCCTGACTTTC. Its translation is CASNRQDPGANVLTF. Based on the CDR3 plus reference TRBV5-4 and TRBJ2-6, the full variable domain is ETGVTQSPTHLIKTRGQQVTLRCSSQSGHNTVSWYQQALGQGPQFIFQYYREEENGRGNFPPRFSGLQFPNYSSELNVNALELDDSALYLCASNRQDPGANVLTFGAGSRLTVL.